Shown below are 20 T cell receptor beta chains from a single sample sequenced in a study of T-cell memory formation after mild COVID-19. Via MiXCR, TCRdb re-called the 5' RACE reads, giving one row per CDR3 protein. Of roughly 580,000 distinct CDR3 sequences listed, more than 15% were seen once; the top ten hold 12%. Material: PBMCs or a T cell subset sorted from them (not recorded which). The receptors come from an adult woman who had mild COVID-19 (a few samples of this study predate the infection). Cell type and time point are not known.

The chain recombines TRBV9 with TRBJ1-2; D possibly corresponds to TRBD1 (6 bases). The V gene's germline CDR1 is SGDLS and CDR2 YYNGEE. The V and J ends lost 0 bases and 6 bases respectively, with 12 bases between them. The CDR3 is made up of 14 amino acids. The CDR3 DNA reads TGTGCCAGCAGCGTAGGGACAGCTACTGATGGCTACACCTTC. As protein: CASSVGTATDGYTF.

This chain joins TRBV7-2 and TRBJ2-3; 7 bases match TRBD2. After removal of 8 bases from V and 10 bases from J, the junction contained 12 bases not matched to a gene. The CDR3 extends over 13 amino acids. The V gene's germline CDR1 is SGHTA and CDR2 FQGNSA. The CDR3 loop reads CASAPVGGGAQYF. CDR3 sequence (DNA): TGTGCCAGCGCCCCCGTCGGCGGGGGAGCGCAGTATTTT. The full variable domain, rest sourced from reference TRBV7-2 and TRBJ2-3, is GAGVSQSPSNKVTEKGKDVELRCDPISGHTALYWYRQSLGQGLEFLIYFQGNSAPDKSGLPSDRFSAERTGGSVSTLTIQRTQQEDSAVYLCASAPVGGGAQYFGPGTRLTVL.

This clonotype was counted a few times. This chain links TRBV2 with TRBJ1-1, with TRBD1 matching 9 bases. Looked up from germline, CDR1 is SNHLY and CDR2 is FYNNEI. The CDR3 extends over 17 amino acids. The V gene end was trimmed by 6 bases and the J gene end by 3 bases; junction bases not matched to a gene: 14. Written as DNA, the CDR3 is TGTGCCAGCAGCTGGATTTCGGGACAGGGTAGATACACTGAAGCTTTCTTT. It codes for CASSWISGQGRYTEAFF.

This clonotype turned up a few times. The J gene is TRBJ2-3, the V gene TRBV5-1, with 7 bases aligning to TRBD2. From germline, CDR1 is SGHRS and CDR2 YFSETQ. This CDR3 is built from 16 residues. J was trimmed by 1 base and V by 4 bases; bases with no gene match: 9. The CDR3 spells CASSLMGGSGTDTQYF. The CDR3 nucleotides are TGCGCCAGCAGCCTAATGGGCGGGAGCGGCACAGATACGCAGTATTTT.

CDR3 region: CASSGWIRDILYEQYF. In nucleotides, the CDR3 is TGTGCCAGCAGTGGATGGATCCGGGACATACTCTACGAGCAGTACTTC. V gene TRBV6-1 combines with J gene TRBJ2-7; possibly TRBD1 for D (6 bases). Germline CDR1 and CDR2: MNHNS and SASEGT. V was trimmed by 4 bases and J by 3 bases, leaving 19 bases between them. The CDR3 is 16 residues long.

In its sample, this clonotype was seen a few times. The rearrangement links TRBV18 to TRBJ2-5; 8 positions match TRBD2. The CDR3 sequence is 17 residues long. J lost 0 bases, V lost 2 bases, and 8 bases had no gene match. Germline V gene data show CDR1 as KGHSH and CDR2 as LQKENI. CDR3 loop: CASSPFMTGGNQETQYF. The CDR3 nucleotides read TGTGCCAGCTCACCATTCATGACGGGAGGGAACCAAGAGACCCAGTACTTC.

V usage is TRBV9 and J usage is TRBJ1-5, with TRBD1 as a possible D gene (6 bases). This CDR3 comprises 14 residues. V lost 0 bases, J lost 6 bases, and 10 bases lay in between. Germline CDR1 and CDR2: SGDLS and YYNGEE. The CDR3 spells CASSVDLQGQPQHF. The CDR3 DNA follows: TGTGCCAGCAGCGTAGACCTACAGGGTCAGCCCCAGCATTTT.

This chain links TRBV29-1 with TRBJ2-6, with TRBD1 matching over 7 bases. V was pared by 6 bases and J by 0 bases, with 8 bases of the junction left unmatched. The germline gives CDR1 SQVTM, CDR2 ANQGSEA. This CDR3 has 16 residues. CDR3 nucleotide sequence: TGCAGCGTCGCCGGGACAGCCGTCTCTGGGGCCAACGTCCTGACTTTC. It translates to CSVAGTAVSGANVLTF.

This clonotype was detected a few times. The V gene is TRBV2, the J gene TRBJ2-7; no definite D call. The ends were cut back, 3 bases at V and 0 bases at J, with 9 bases in the middle. Per the germline V gene, CDR1 is SNHLY and CDR2 is FYNNEI. The CDR3 has 14 residues. DNA of the CDR3: TGTGCCAGCAGTGACCAATCGAGCTCCTACGAGCAGTACTTC. Translation: CASSDQSSSYEQYF. The variable domain in full, completed from reference TRBV2 and TRBJ2-7, reads EPEVTQTPSHQVTQMGQEVILRCVPISNHLYFYWYRQILGQKVEFLVSFYNNEISEKSEIFDDQFSVERPDGSNFTLKIRSTKLEDSAMYFCASSDQSSSYEQYFGPGTRLTVT.

This clonotype has a handful of counts. V and J are TRBV18 and TRBJ2-2; D might be TRBD1 (6 bases). The germline V gene encodes CDR1 KGHSH and CDR2 LQKENI. V lost 6 bases, J lost 4 bases, and 12 bases lay in between. CDR3 length equals 14 residues. In DNA, the CDR3 is TGTGCCAGCTCTCTACAGGGAGCCACCGGGGAGCTGTTTTTT. This translates into CASSLQGATGELFF. The complete variable domain, with remaining parts taken from reference TRBV18 and TRBJ2-2, reads NAGVMQNPRHLVRRRGQEARLRCSPMKGHSHVYWYRQLPEEGLKFMVYLQKENIIDESGMPKERFSAEFPKEGPSILRIQQVVRGDSAAYFCASSLQGATGELFFGEGSRLTVL.

The table lists this clonotype with a few counts. Written as DNA, the CDR3 is TGCAGCGTTGGCGACAGGACCTCTGGAAACACCATATATTTT. Residues: CSVGDRTSGNTIYF. The chain combines TRBV29-1 with TRBJ1-3; tentatively, D is TRBD1 (6 bases). The CDR3 length is 14 residues. The V end was cut by 4 bases, the J end by 0 bases, with 10 bases between. CDR1 and CDR2 (germline): SQVTM, ANQGSEA.

The genes are TRBV4-1 and TRBJ2-3; D tentatively reads TRBD1 or TRBD2 (5 bases each). Germline CDR1 reads MGHRA; CDR2 reads YSYEKL. There are 16 residues in the CDR3. Trimming pared 3 bases from V and 5 bases from J, leaving 18 bases between. CDR3 protein: CASSHGTAVYVDTQYF. In nucleotides, the CDR3 is TGCGCCAGCAGCCATGGGACCGCGGTATACGTAGATACGCAGTATTTT.

Only a few counts were recorded for this clonotype. This chain joins TRBV11-2 and TRBJ2-3, with D possibly being TRBD2 (7 bases). Germline assignment: CDR1 SGHAT and CDR2 FQNNGV. The germline V and J ends were trimmed by 7 bases and 4 bases, with 24 bases remaining between them. The CDR3 is 17 residues long. The CDR3 DNA reads TGTGCCAGCACCTCTACCGGGGGGACAAGGGTTGCAGATACGCAGTATTTT. This sequence encodes CASTSTGGTRVADTQYF.

The chain combines TRBV18 with TRBJ2-1, with D tentatively TRBD2 (5 bases). This CDR3 comprises 16 residues. Trimming left V 5 bases short and J 6 bases short, with 20 bases between. Germline assignment: CDR1 KGHSH and CDR2 LQKENI. CDR3 protein: CASSSNPPGNGNEQFF. The CDR3 coding sequence is TGTGCCAGCTCATCAAACCCCCCCGGGAACGGCAATGAGCAGTTCTTC.

The chain links TRBV12-3 or TRBV12-4 to TRBJ2-3; 8 bases align to TRBD2. With V trimmed by 8 bases and J by 1 base, 8 bases remained unmatched. The CDR3 spans 15 residues. CDR3 in DNA: TGTGCCAGCCCCTGGAGGCGGGAGGGCACAGATACGCAGTATTTT. Translating it yields CASPWRREGTDTQYF.

The table lists this clonotype with many counts. CDR3 DNA: TGCGCCAGCAGCCGGGTGGGGCAGATCCAAGAGACCCAGTACTTC. It is translated as CASSRVGQIQETQYF. V and J are TRBV5-1 and TRBJ2-5; possibly TRBD1 for D (5 bases). Trimming took off 4 bases at V and 1 base at J, with 14 bases between the two ends. The CDR3 loop spans 15 amino acids. CDR1 SGHRS and CDR2 YFSETQ come from the germline V gene.

A few counts support this clonotype. The rearrangement joins TRBV7-9 to TRBJ2-3; D gene unclear. Looked up from germline, CDR1 is SEHNR and CDR2 is FQNEAQ (reference sequence). Trimming removed 0 bases from V and 4 bases from J, with 8 bases in between. The CDR3 consists of 14 residues. CDR3 nucleotide sequence: TGTGCCAGCAGCTTAGCAGAGGCGGCAGATACGCAGTATTTT. Translated, it gives CASSLAEAADTQYF.

This chain joins TRBV11-2 and TRBJ2-7; 15 nucleotides agree with TRBD2. Per the germline V gene, CDR1 is SGHAT and CDR2 is FQNNGV. V shed 5 bases and J 3 bases; nucleotides not matched to a gene: 8. The CDR3 sequence is 17 residues long. The CDR3 reads CASSPGLAGGWGYEQYF. The DNA of the CDR3 is TGTGCCAGCAGCCCCGGACTAGCGGGAGGGTGGGGCTACGAGCAGTACTTC.

The gene calls are TRBV3-1 and TRBJ2-7, with D uncertain. CDR3 length: 13 residues. Germline V gene sequence: CDR1 LGHDT, CDR2 YNNKEL (reference sequence). V lost 3 bases and J 2 bases, leaving 8 bases between the germline ends. As DNA, the CDR3 is TGTGCCAGCAGCCAGACGGCCCCCTACGAGCAGTACTTC. It codes for CASSQTAPYEQYF.

The chain couples TRBV20-1 to TRBJ1-1, with 8 bases fitting TRBD1. Looked up from germline, CDR1 is DFQATT and CDR2 is SNEGSKA (reference sequence). The CDR3 sequence is 15 residues long. The trim removed 2 bases at V and 3 bases at J, leaving 8 bases unmatched. CDR3 sequence reads: CSARTLDRVDTEAFF. The CDR3 coding sequence is TGCAGTGCTAGAACCCTGGACAGGGTCGACACTGAAGCTTTCTTT.